The 12 T cell receptor beta chains in this list originate from one sample, sequenced in a study of T cells in localized non-small cell lung cancer (dated by TCRdb to 2020 to 2022). The library was obtained by the immunoSEQ multiplex PCR assay. Imported from immuneACCESS, the table was reduced by TCRdb to in-frame sequences with V and J called. These copies leave out some clones; in studies compared against another copy, an unresolved V gene accounts for under half, and the cause of the remainder is not known. The sample table holds more than 25,000 clones, of which 75% to 90% were seen once. The top ten clonotypes cover 4.1% of the sample. The sample was peripheral blood, taken before any cancer treatment. The receptors derive from a woman aged 40-69 years with stage I lung adenocarcinoma.

The chain links TRBV6-5 to TRBJ1-2, with D maybe TRBD1 (5 bases). The CDR3 has 13 amino acids. V was clipped by 2 bases and J by 6 bases, with 10 bases between them. CDR1 and CDR2 (germline): MNHEY, SVGAGI. CDR3 residues: CASSYRGRDGYTF. The CDR3, as DNA: TGTGCCAGCAGTTACAGGGGTCGGGATGGCTACACCTTC.

The chain recombines TRBV7-2 with TRBJ1-1; TRBD1 might be the D (5 bases). CDR1 and CDR2 (germline): SGHTA, FQGNSA. Trimming cost V 5 bases and J 5 bases, with 15 bases left between them. The CDR3 spans 14 residues. The CDR3 DNA follows: TGTGCCAGCAGCGGAGGGGAATATCAGACTGAAGCTTTCTTT. Its translation: CASSGGEYQTEAFF. The full variable domain, completed using reference TRBV7-2 and TRBJ1-1, is GAGVSQSPSNKVTEKGKDVELRCDPISGHTALYWYRQSLGQGLEFLIYFQGNSAPDKSGLPSDRFSAERTGGSVSTLTIQRTQQEDSAVYLCASSGGEYQTEAFFGQGTRLTVV.

The genes are TRBV4-3 and TRBJ1-4, with unresolved D. V was pared by 3 bases and J by 4 bases, with 9 bases between. Germline V CDR1 and CDR2: LGHNA, YSLEER. The CDR3 is 14 residues long. CDR3 in DNA: TGCGCCAGCAGCCAGGGCCGGGATAATGAAAAACTGTTTTTT. Translated: CASSQGRDNEKLFF.

This clone turned up a few times. The chain combines TRBV6-5 with TRBJ1-6, with D maybe TRBD1 (5 bases). There are 14 residues in the CDR3. Looked up from germline, CDR1 is MNHEY and CDR2 is SVGAGI. V lost 6 bases and J lost 10, with 16 bases in between. The CDR3: CASRSGTGGSPLHF. The DNA of the CDR3 is TGTGCCAGCAGATCCGGGACGGGGGGATCACCCCTCCACTTT.

V gene TRBV6-6 combines with J gene TRBJ2-2; 10 positions match TRBD1. Germline values: CDR1 MNHNY, CDR2 SVGAGI (reference sequence). The CDR3 length is 15 residues. The V gene end was trimmed by 6 bases and the J gene end by 3 bases; junction bases not matched to a gene: 4. In DNA, the CDR3 is TGTGCCAGCAGCCCGGACAGGGGGTACACCGGGGAGCTGTTTTTT. Protein sequence: CASSPDRGYTGELFF.

The chain uses TRBV7-2 and TRBJ1-6; the D is unclear. With 0 bases removed from V and 19 bases from J, the gap between germline ends came to 13 bases. The CDR3 has 12 amino acids. The V gene's germline CDR1 is SGHTA and CDR2 FQGNSA. As DNA, the CDR3 is TGTGCCAGCAGCTTAGCGTATGGTCTGCAGCACTTT. Protein sequence: CASSLAYGLQHF.

The chain combines TRBV29-1 with TRBJ2-2; TRBD1 matches at 11 bases. Germline CDR1 is SQVTM and CDR2 is ANQGSEA. V was pared by 6 bases and J by 4 bases, with 4 bases of the junction left unmatched. CDR3 length: 14 residues. CDR3 in amino acids: CSVSGTGGTGELFF. The CDR3 bases are TGCAGCGTGTCAGGGACAGGGGGCACCGGGGAGCTGTTTTTT.

This clone is deemed medium-sized. This chain links TRBV7-3 with TRBJ1-2, with 7 positions matching TRBD1. This CDR3 region has 13 residues. Trimming removed 6 bases from V and 4 bases from J; junction bases left unmatched: 5. Germline CDR1 SGHTA, CDR2 FQGTGA. CDR3 loop: CASSPTGAYGYTF. The CDR3 DNA follows: TGTGCCAGCAGTCCAACAGGGGCCTATGGCTACACCTTC.

This clone has just one count. The chain has TRBV11-1 and TRBJ2-5, with D possibly matching TRBD1 (6 bases). The V end lost 5 bases, the J end lost 2 bases, and 12 bases lay between the germline ends. The CDR3 spans 14 residues. The germline gives CDR1 SGHAT, CDR2 FQDESV (reference sequence). The CDR3 sequence: CASSPDSAQETQYF. DNA of the CDR3: TGTGCCAGCAGCCCGGACAGTGCACAAGAGACCCAGTACTTC.

The chain uses TRBV7-2 and TRBJ1-2, with D unclear. CDR3 length equals 13 residues. Germline CDR1 and CDR2: SGHTA and FQGNSA. The ends were cut back, 2 bases at V and 1 base at J, with 5 bases in the middle. The chain's CDR3 is CASSLQNNYGYTF. DNA of the CDR3: TGTGCCAGCAGCTTACAAAATAACTATGGCTACACCTTC.

The chain has TRBV6-5 and TRBJ2-7; D assignment may be TRBD1 or TRBD2 (5 bases each). V was shortened by 4 bases and J by 4 bases, with 11 bases between the two germline ends. The CDR3 loop spans 13 amino acids. Germline assignment: CDR1 MNHEY and CDR2 SVGAGI. The CDR3 loop is CASSSPGSYEQYF. DNA of the CDR3: TGTGCCAGCAGTTCGCCAGGGAGTTACGAGCAGTACTTC.

V and J are TRBV6-1 and TRBJ2-6, with D perhaps matching TRBD1 (5 bases). The CDR3 has 14 amino acids. V lost 3 bases and J lost 4, with 7 bases in between. Germline V lookup: CDR1 MNHNS, CDR2 SASEGT. CDR3 loop: CASSDRAGANVLTF. CDR3 nucleotides: TGTGCCAGCAGTGACAGGGCGGGGGCCAACGTCCTGACTTTC.